This T cell receptor (beta chain) was observed in a study of control samples from healthy donors and cancer patients. TCRdb's copy holds only in-frame clones and misses some; the assay was immunoSEQ multiplex PCR. The sample yields around 200,000 clones, 85% to 95% seen once. V lost 7 bases and J lost 0, with 23 bases in between. Germline CDR1 reads WSHSY; CDR2 reads SAAADI. The CDR3 consists of 18 residues. The chain employs TRBV10-2 and TRBJ2-3; a possible D gene is TRBD2 (6 bases). Sequencing was carried out using blood. The origin of this receptor is a man younger than 35 in good health. CDR3 nucleotide sequence: TGCGCCAGCATCAGAAACACCGGGACTCGGTACAGCACAGATACGCAGTATTTT. This sequence encodes CASIRNTGTRYSTDTQYF.